This T cell receptor beta chain was sequenced during a study of monozygotic twins with inflammatory bowel disease. Study findings and constraints: Especially with disease activity, IBD patients had fewer clonotypes in common with others than healthy twins did.

As concerns this clonotype: Its antigen remains unidentified.

Eight separate reactions per sample served to make cDNA. UMIs containing a 6-nucleotide sample barcode were added via template switching. Amplification used two nested PCRs: around 17 cycles, then approximately 10 cycles, on TCRalpha/TCRbeta cDNA. TCRdb reprocessed the 5' RACE reads and keeps a single row for each CDR3 protein, giving no DNA. Its clone listing holds about 170,000 distinct CDR3 sequences. Germline loops: CDR1 DFQATT, CDR2 SNEGSKA (reference sequence). The CDR3 sequence is 14 residues long. Sequencing was performed on blood. This chain connects TRBV20-1 to TRBJ2-6; the TCRdb D gene call, TRBD1, has no DNA to confirm it. This receptor was identified in a human donor with ulcerative colitis or Crohn's disease, or a healthy co-twin of an affected twin (not recorded which). Here the CDR3 reads CSAPTGVGANVLTF.